The entry below gives a single T cell receptor (beta chain) sequence along with its context. Its specificity is not known. This entry is derived from a study of cytomegalovirus exposure and HLA in healthy donors. Study in general: Ancestry clustering placed 70% to 85% of 350 to 500 genotyped donors in the Caucasian-associated cluster.

Study-level points and caveats: Using the classifier, cytomegalovirus status was reportedly diagnosed with high specificity and sensitivity.

Trimming shortened V by 5 bases and J by 7 bases, and 17 bases separated the two germline ends. In germline, CDR1 is MNHNS, CDR2 SASEGT. The length of the CDR3 is 14 residues. The PCR contained 60 Vbeta and 13 Jbeta primers. The table came from immunoSEQ multiplex PCR; TCRdb's copy has only in-frame clones and leaves some out. The table includes some 150,000 clones, roughly two thirds detected once. The sequenced sample was PBMCs. This clonotype was obtained from a woman aged 25 to 39 in good health and CMV-seronegative. The chain has TRBV6-1 and TRBJ1-2; possible D gene TRBD1, 6 bases. The CDR3 spells CASSSLREGGGYTF. The CDR3 bases are TGTGCCAGCAGTAGCCTCAGGGAGGGGGGTGGCTACACCTTC.